These 7 T cell receptor beta chains came from one sample sequenced in a study of T cells in Graves' hyperthyroidism and ophthalmopathy. RNA transcripts served as the template for amplifying TCR beta CDR3 regions. Initially, a first-round RT-PCR of the TCR CDR3 employed the HTBI primer set. TCRdb used MiXCR to reprocess the multiplex PCR reads, holding one entry per CDR3 protein. The data contain about 250,000 distinct CDR3 sequences, over 12% of them singletons. The sample comprised blood. These receptors were taken from a woman aged 50 to 65 with Graves' hyperthyroidism that later progressed to Graves' ophthalmopathy.

This clonotype was recorded many times. The rearrangement links TRBV20-1 to TRBJ2-1, with TRBD2 matching 11 bases. V lost 5 bases, J lost 5 bases, and 8 bases stayed unmatched. The germline V gene encodes CDR1 DFQATT and CDR2 SNEGSKA (reference sequence). The CDR3 sequence is 15 residues long. This CDR3 is CSAGSGTSGHNEQFF. The DNA for the CDR3 is TGCAGTGCTGGTTCCGGGACTAGCGGACACAATGAGCAGTTCTTC.

This clonotype was observed at least ten times. The rearrangement uses TRBV30 and TRBJ1-1; D call uncertain. V shed 0 bases and J shed 5 bases, with 10 bases lying between them. Looked up from germline, CDR1 is GTSNPN and CDR2 is SVGIG (reference sequence). The CDR3 extends over 13 amino acids. CDR3 DNA: TGTGCCTGGAGTGTATCTAGGAGGACTGAAGCTTTCTTT. Translated: CAWSVSRRTEAFF.

At least ten counts were recorded for this clonotype. This sequence joins TRBV12-3 or TRBV12-4 and TRBJ1-1, with no clear D. The CDR3 has 12 amino acids. The germline V and J ends were trimmed by 6 bases and 1 base, with 6 bases remaining between them. CDR3 loop: CASRPWNTEAFF. CDR3 nucleotides: TGTGCCAGCAGGCCTTGGAACACTGAAGCTTTCTTT.

This clonotype was detected many times. This rearrangement joins TRBV2 to TRBJ1-5; D is undetermined. The germline gives CDR1 SNHLY, CDR2 FYNNEI. The CDR3 loop spans 12 amino acids. The V end was cut by 3 bases, the J end by 5 bases, with 5 bases between. CDR3 sequence: CASSDWDQPQHF. For the CDR3, the DNA is TGTGCCAGCAGTGATTGGGATCAGCCCCAGCATTTT.

This clonotype has ten or more counts. This chain's CDR3 is CASSLEVGELFF. The CDR3 DNA sequence: TGTGCCAGCAGTTTGGAGGTCGGGGAGCTGTTTTTT. This sequence joins TRBV12-3 or TRBV12-4 and TRBJ2-2; the D gene is possibly TRBD2 (5 bases). V lost 3 bases and J lost 7, with 6 bases in between. The CDR3 totals 12 residues.

This clonotype was detected ten times or more. V is TRBV20-1 and J is TRBJ2-5; possibly TRBD1 for D (6 bases). Deletions cut 2 bases from V and 5 bases from J, with 15 bases between. CDR1 and CDR2 (germline): DFQATT, SNEGSKA (reference sequence). The CDR3 has 14 amino acids. CDR3: CSARSTGSGETQYF. CDR3 nucleotides: TGCAGTGCTAGATCTACAGGGAGTGGTGAGACCCAGTACTTC.

This clonotype was observed many times. The V gene is TRBV24-1, the J gene TRBJ2-3; unclear D gene. The V gene's germline CDR1 is KGHDR and CDR2 SFDVKD. There are 14 residues in the CDR3. Trimming took 4 bases from V and 1 from J, leaving 8 bases between them. CDR3 sequence reads: CATSDPEGTDTQYF. Written as DNA, the CDR3 is TGTGCCACCAGTGACCCCGAGGGCACAGATACGCAGTATTTT.